The T cell receptor beta chain described here comes from a study of blood T cell repertoires in COVID-19. Study information: Acute and convalescent COVID-19 samples came from the United States, Italy and Spain. PBMCs, B-cell-depleted T cells, or T cells provided the cDNA or gDNA that made up the material.

Per the original methods: Estimates of nucleated cell counts were drawn from the amplification of reference gene primers. The assay was immunoSEQ multiplex PCR, and TCRdb's table has in-frame clones only and misses some. The DNA gave D and trimming, while V, J and clone size come from that table. The data hold 88,000 or so clones, with approximately 90% observed a single time. The CDR3 runs 15 residues. Losses at the gene ends were 4 bases for V and 0 bases for J; bases not matched to a gene: 4. Germline V gives CDR1 ENHRY, CDR2 SYGVKD. The sequenced material came from PBMCs or T cells enriched from blood (not recorded which). This receptor was identified in a woman between 45 and 65 years old with acute COVID-19. The chain links TRBV10-3 to TRBJ2-7, with TRBD1 matching 9 bases. The CDR3 reads CAISGGQGRSYEQYF. CDR3 coding DNA: TGTGCCATCAGTGGTGGACAGGGGCGCTCCTACGAGCAGTACTTC.